This T cell receptor (beta chain) stems from a study of T cell repertoires in cytomegalovirus infection. Across the whole study: Well-studied HLA-B-restricted CMV epitopes were used in the study alongside recently identified HLA-C-restricted ones. General study results and limits: Dominating the ex vivo response were TCR beta clonotypes that were CMV-specific and HLA-C-restricted.

This clonotype occurred a few times. As yet, its antigen is unknown. One entry per CDR3 protein results from TCRdb running MiXCR on the reads. This sample yields hundreds of thousands of distinct CDR3 sequences, of which around 32% are seen a single time; roughly 18% belongs to the top ten. V lost 2 bases to trimming and J lost 4 bases, with 9 bases between them. Germline V gene sequence: CDR1 MNHEY, CDR2 SVGEGT. This CDR3 has 15 residues. This receptor was identified in a human donor in good health (CMV status not recorded). Some clones in this sample may be carry-over from other donors' samples. V and J are TRBV6-2 or TRBV6-3 and TRBJ1-6, with D unresolved. Here the sequenced sample was cultured PBMCs, taken from culture after CMV antigen stimulation. CDR3 nucleotide sequence: TGTGCCAGCAGTTACCGTCAGGATTATAATTCACCCCTCCACTTT. Residues: CASSYRQDYNSPLHF.